Listed here are 30 T cell receptor beta chains from one sample, sequenced in a study of T cells in narcolepsy. Using immunoSEQ multiplex PCR, the repertoire was profiled, and TCRdb retains in-frame clones only, with some absent. The table shows tens of thousands of clones, with approximately 89% occurring only once. The material sequenced was CD45RA- memory CD4+ T cells from PBMCs. The origin of the receptors is a human donor with narcolepsy.

The J gene is TRBJ1-4, the V gene TRBV5-1; D remains unclear. The ends were cut back, 5 bases at V and 4 bases at J, with 21 bases in the middle. This CDR3 contains 17 residues. Per the germline V gene, CDR1 is SGHRS and CDR2 is YFSETQ. The CDR3 coding sequence is TGCGCCAGCAGTCGAACCCAGAGGACGGATATTAATGAAAAACTGTTTTTT. This translates into CASSRTQRTDINEKLFF.

The chain recombines TRBV6-6 with TRBJ2-7, with a possible D match to TRBD1 (6 bases). Germline V gives CDR1 MNHNY, CDR2 SVGAGI (reference sequence). CDR3 length: 14 residues. Deletions cut 4 bases from V and 2 bases from J, with 12 bases between. The CDR3 protein is CASSLPGDTYEQYF. CDR3 in DNA: TGTGCCAGCAGTTTACCAGGGGACACCTACGAGCAGTACTTC.

The V and J genes are TRBV14 and TRBJ1-6, with D uncertain. V was shortened by 0 bases and J by 7 bases, with 10 bases between the two germline ends. Germline V CDR1 and CDR2: SGHDN, FVKESK. The CDR3 length is 15 residues. The CDR3 nucleotides are TGTGCCAGCAGCCAAGAGAAGGGTCCAAATTCACCCCTCCACTTT. It codes for CASSQEKGPNSPLHF.

CDR3 loop: CASSLEQYAGSYGYTF. The CDR3 DNA reads TGTGCCAGCAGCTTAGAACAGTACGCAGGCTCCTATGGCTACACCTTC. This chain links TRBV7-3 with TRBJ1-2; D gene unclear. This CDR3 comprises 16 residues. From germline, CDR1 is SGHTA and CDR2 FQGTGA. The V end was cut by 2 bases, the J end by 4 bases, with 17 bases between. The entire variable domain, with the rest obtained from reference TRBV7-3 and TRBJ1-2, is as follows: GAGVSQTPSNKVTEKGKYVELRCDPISGHTALYWYRQSLGQGPEFLIYFQGTGAADDSGLPNDRFFAVRPEGSVSTLKIQRTERGDSAVYLCASSLEQYAGSYGYTFGSGTRLTVV.

V gene TRBV7-8 combines with J gene TRBJ2-7; D gene ambiguous. This CDR3 has 11 residues. Between the trimmed V and J ends, which lost 4 bases and 13 bases, there was a span of 14 bases. The germline CDR1 and CDR2 sequences are SGHVS and FQNEAQ. CDR3 residues: CASSSGIGAYF. CDR3 in DNA: TGTGCCAGCAGCTCCGGTATCGGCGCATACTTC.

The chain recombines TRBV29-1 with TRBJ2-3, with D perhaps TRBD1 (5 bases). This CDR3 comprises 12 residues. Germline V gives CDR1 SQVTM, CDR2 ANQGSEA. The V end lost 3 bases, the J end lost 5 bases, and 9 bases lay between the germline ends. The CDR3 spells CSVDRAGDTQYF. As DNA, the CDR3 is TGCAGCGTTGACAGGGCTGGAGATACGCAGTATTTT.

This clone was recorded a few times. The V call is TRBV4-3, the J call TRBJ1-3; a possible D gene is TRBD1 (6 bases). In germline, CDR1 is LGHNA, CDR2 YSLEER. This CDR3 region has 13 residues. Trimming removed 4 bases at V and 4 bases at J, with 8 bases between. CDR3 sequence (DNA): TGCGCCAGCAGCCCCGGACAGGGAAACACCATATATTTT. Its protein product is CASSPGQGNTIYF.

The chain is built from TRBV7-9 and TRBJ2-3; D unclear. CDR1 and CDR2 from the germline V gene are SEHNR and FQNEAQ (reference sequence). CDR3 length: 12 amino acids. Trimming removed 4 bases at V and 2 bases at J, with 4 bases between. The CDR3 is CASSSSTDTQYF. As DNA, the CDR3 is TGTGCCAGCAGCTCCTCCACAGATACGCAGTATTTT.

This chain links TRBV7-2 with TRBJ1-1; D ambiguous. CDR3 size: 12 residues. The germline gives CDR1 SGHTA, CDR2 FQGNSA. Deletions cut 1 base from V and 4 bases from J, with 4 bases between. As DNA, the CDR3 is TGTGCCAGCAGCTTAGGGACCACTGAAGCTTTCTTT. It translates to CASSLGTTEAFF.

DNA for the CDR3: TGTGCCTGTACGGGAACCGGGGAGCTGTTTTTT. Residues: CACTGTGELFF. The chain recombines TRBV30 with TRBJ2-2, with a tentative D call TRBD2 (5 bases). V lost 6 bases and J 5 bases, leaving 7 bases between the germline ends. The CDR3 totals 11 residues. Germline lookup yields CDR1 GTSNPN and CDR2 SVGIG (reference sequence).

The chain is built from TRBV5-1 and TRBJ1-1, with D perhaps matching TRBD1 (5 bases). Trimming left V 4 bases short and J 3 bases short, with 13 bases between. This CDR3 is built from 14 residues. Per germline, CDR1 SGHRS and CDR2 YFSETQ. The CDR3 loop reads CASSVRGGDTEAFF. In DNA, the CDR3 is TGCGCCAGCAGCGTGAGGGGAGGAGACACTGAAGCTTTCTTT.

This chain joins TRBV5-6 and TRBJ2-5, with a weak D call TRBD1 (6 bases). V lost 0 bases and J lost 0, with 15 bases in between. The CDR3 loop spans 17 amino acids. Germline values: CDR1 SGHDT, CDR2 YYEEEE. The CDR3 is CASSLVIGGRNQETQYF. The DNA of the CDR3 is TGTGCCAGCAGCTTGGTCATAGGGGGAAGGAACCAAGAGACCCAGTACTTC.

This chain links TRBV10-3 with TRBJ2-5, with 10 bases identical to TRBD2. The DNA end is a closer match to TRBJ2-7, so the J assignment may be wrong. Germline V lookup: CDR1 ENHRY, CDR2 SYGVKD. This CDR3 is 15 amino acids long. CDR3 nucleotide sequence: TGTGCCATCAGTGGGACTAGCGGTTGGGCCTACGAGCAGTACTTC. It codes for CAISGTSGWAYEQYF.

The V gene is TRBV11-3, the J gene TRBJ2-5; no firm D call. In germline, CDR1 is SGHNT, CDR2 YENEEA. The CDR3 spans 14 residues. V was shortened by 2 bases and J by 2 bases, with 9 bases between the two germline ends. CDR3 region: CASSLLVSQETQYF. CDR3 coding DNA: TGTGCCAGCAGCTTATTAGTTTCACAAGAGACCCAGTACTTC.

This chain links TRBV9 with TRBJ2-7, with D possibly TRBD2 on 5 matching bases. There are 14 residues in the CDR3. Germline V gene lookup returns CDR1 SGDLS and CDR2 YYNGEE. The V and J ends lost 1 base and 2 bases respectively, with 10 bases between them. CDR3 sequence reads: CASSVSLAAYEQYF. CDR3 in DNA: TGTGCCAGCAGCGTATCCCTAGCCGCCTACGAGCAGTACTTC. Looking up the rest from reference TRBV9 and TRBJ2-7 gives the full variable domain: DSGVTQTPKHLITATGQRVTLRCSPRSGDLSVYWYQQSLDQGLQFLIQYYNGEERAKGNILERFSAQQFPDLHSELNLSSLELGDSALYFCASSVSLAAYEQYFGPGTRLTVT.

Here the CDR3 reads CAWRPGLGRDEQFF. The CDR3 coding sequence is TGTGCCTGGAGGCCGGGACTAGGGAGGGATGAGCAGTTCTTC. The chain has TRBV30 and TRBJ2-1, with TRBD2 matching over 8 bases. The CDR3 totals 14 residues. Per the germline V gene, CDR1 is GTSNPN and CDR2 is SVGIG (reference sequence). The ends lost 3 bases at V and 8 bases at J; junction bases unmatched: 9.

This clone was seen a handful of times. The rearrangement joins TRBV5-6 to TRBJ1-2, with unresolved D. Trimming took 1 base from V and 7 from J, leaving 8 bases between them. Germline loops: CDR1 SGHDT, CDR2 YYEEEE. The CDR3 runs 12 residues. CDR3 nucleotides: TGTGCCAGCAGCTTGAGAAAATCTGGCTACACCTTC. The encoded protein is CASSLRKSGYTF. Full variable domain (missing parts from reference TRBV5-6 and TRBJ1-2): DAGVTQSPTHLIKTRGQQVTLRCSPKSGHDTVSWYQQALGQGPQFIFQYYEEEERQRGNFPDRFSGHQFPNYSSELNVNALLLGDSALYLCASSLRKSGYTFGSGTRLTVV.

This rearrangement joins TRBV19 to TRBJ1-5, with D tentatively TRBD1 (5 bases). V was clipped by 1 base and J by 2 bases, with 9 bases between them. The length of the CDR3 is 15 residues. Germline-derived CDR1 and CDR2 are LNHDA and SQIVND (reference sequence). The CDR3 nucleotides are TGTGCCAGTAGTATAGGACAGTTTGGCAATCAGCCCCAGCATTTT. Protein: CASSIGQFGNQPQHF.

The chain uses TRBV5-1 and TRBJ2-6; 10 nucleotides align to TRBD1. The CDR3 is 17 residues long. V gave up 3 bases and J gave up 4 bases; unmatched junction bases: 7. Looked up from germline, CDR1 is SGHRS and CDR2 is YFSETQ. The CDR3 loop is CASSWTGTGAGANVLTF. CDR3 bases: TGCGCCAGCAGCTGGACCGGGACAGGGGCCGGGGCCAACGTCCTGACTTTC.

This chain uses TRBV6-5 with TRBJ2-7; TRBD2 matches 8 bases. J was trimmed by 3 bases and V by 3 bases; bases with no gene match: 4. CDR1 and CDR2 (germline): MNHEY, SVGAGI. The CDR3 has 14 amino acids. CDR3 coding DNA: TGTGCCAGCAGTTATACTAGCGGTGACTACGAGCAGTACTTC. Translated: CASSYTSGDYEQYF.

The J gene is TRBJ1-2, the V gene TRBV5-6; 8 nucleotides match TRBD1. The V gene's germline CDR1 is SGHDT and CDR2 YYEEEE. J gave up 1 base and V 2 bases, and 10 bases lay outside the gene matches. There are 17 residues in the CDR3. The CDR3 reads CASSLTQGALGNYGYTF. CDR3 DNA: TGTGCCAGCAGCTTAACGCAGGGGGCTTTGGGTAACTATGGCTACACCTTC.

The chain carries TRBV9 and TRBJ2-3; 7 bases align to TRBD1. The CDR3 contains 16 residues. Looked up from germline, CDR1 is SGDLS and CDR2 is YYNGEE. V lost 3 bases to trimming and J lost 3 bases; unmatched junction nucleotides: 10. For the CDR3, the DNA is TGTGCCAGCAGCGGGAGTCGGGACAGACATACAGATACGCAGTATTTT. Its translation is CASSGSRDRHTDTQYF.

This chain uses TRBV11-3 with TRBJ2-5; no clear D. The germline CDR1 and CDR2 sequences are SGHNT and YENEEA. Trimming pared 5 bases from V and 1 base from J, leaving 5 bases between. This CDR3 comprises 12 residues. The CDR3 here is CASSPPQETQYF. The DNA for the CDR3 is TGTGCCAGCAGCCCCCCCCAAGAGACCCAGTACTTC.

This clone was detected only a few times. This chain connects TRBV2 to TRBJ2-1, with TRBD2 matching 8 bases. V dropped 7 bases and J dropped 10; count of bases not matched to a gene: 6. Per germline, CDR1 SNHLY and CDR2 FYNNEI. This CDR3 has 12 residues. The CDR3 is CASTPIAGEQFF. In DNA form, the CDR3 reads TGTGCCAGCACGCCTATAGCGGGGGAGCAGTTCTTC.

The V gene is TRBV7-8, the J gene TRBJ1-3; D may be TRBD1 (5 bases). The germline gives CDR1 SGHVS, CDR2 FQNEAQ. V lost 5 bases to trimming and J lost 10 bases, with 15 bases between them. There are 13 residues in the CDR3. CDR3 loop: CASSADPGRTIYF. CDR3 in DNA: TGTGCCAGCAGCGCTGATCCGGGGCGGACCATATATTTT.

V is TRBV27 and J is TRBJ2-3; D is uncertain. Germline V gene data show CDR1 as MNHEY and CDR2 as SMNVEV (reference sequence). V dropped 2 bases and J dropped 4 bases, with 10 bases sitting between them. CDR3 length: 14 amino acids. CDR3: CASSLVGKPDTQYF. CDR3 nucleotide sequence: TGTGCCAGCAGTTTAGTGGGGAAGCCAGATACGCAGTATTTT.

This chain connects TRBV11-3 to TRBJ1-1, with a tentative D call TRBD1 (5 bases). This CDR3 is built from 13 residues. V shed 5 bases and J shed 7 bases, with 14 bases lying between them. The germline CDR1 and CDR2 sequences are SGHNT and YENEEA. CDR3: CASSPSGRVEAFF. CDR3 DNA sequence: TGTGCCAGCAGCCCCTCAGGCAGGGTTGAAGCTTTCTTT.

The chain combines TRBV5-1 with TRBJ2-1, with 14 bases fitting TRBD2. Germline V gene sequence: CDR1 SGHRS, CDR2 YFSETQ. After removal of 4 bases from V and 7 bases from J, the junction contained 7 bases not matched to a gene. CDR3 length equals 16 residues. The DNA of the CDR3 is TGCGCCAGCAGCCCGGGGACTAGCGGGAGAGTGAATGAGCAGTTCTTC. Translated: CASSPGTSGRVNEQFF.

The genes are TRBV5-1 and TRBJ1-4; tentative D call: TRBD1 (5 bases). This CDR3 has 19 residues. Germline CDR1 and CDR2: SGHRS and YFSETQ. V lost 0 bases and J 0 bases, leaving 18 bases between the germline ends. This CDR3 reads CASSLDPGGAPTTNEKLFF. CDR3 sequence (DNA): TGCGCCAGCAGCTTGGATCCGGGTGGGGCCCCTACAACTAATGAAAAACTGTTTTTT.

The V and J genes are TRBV11-2 and TRBJ1-2; 11 positions agree with TRBD1. The germline CDR1 and CDR2 sequences are SGHAT and FQNNGV. This CDR3 is 14 amino acids long. V gave up 7 bases and J gave up 8 bases; unmatched junction bases: 9. The CDR3 DNA reads as TGTGCCAGCACCAGCTTGGGACAGGGGGGAGGCTACACCTTC. Protein: CASTSLGQGGGYTF.